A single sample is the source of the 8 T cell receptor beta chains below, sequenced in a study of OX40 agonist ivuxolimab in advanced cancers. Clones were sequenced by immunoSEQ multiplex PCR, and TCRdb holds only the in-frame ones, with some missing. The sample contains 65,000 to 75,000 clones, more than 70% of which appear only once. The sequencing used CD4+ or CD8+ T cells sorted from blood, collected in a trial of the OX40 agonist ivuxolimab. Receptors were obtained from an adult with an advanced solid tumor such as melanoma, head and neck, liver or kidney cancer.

DNA of the CDR3: TGTGCCAGCAGGGGGACAGGGACAAGGACTGAAGCTTTCTTT. As protein: CASRGTGTRTEAFF. This chain joins TRBV28 and TRBJ1-1; 9 nucleotides agree with TRBD1. CDR1 and CDR2 (germline): MDHEN, SYDVKM. Trimming removed 6 bases from V and 5 bases from J; junction bases left unmatched: 7. This CDR3 has 14 amino acids.

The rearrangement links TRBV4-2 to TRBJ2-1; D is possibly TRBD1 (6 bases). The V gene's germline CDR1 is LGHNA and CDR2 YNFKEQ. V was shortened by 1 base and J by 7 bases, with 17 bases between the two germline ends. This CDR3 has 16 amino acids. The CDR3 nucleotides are TGTGCCAGCAGCCAAGTTGACAGGAGTCTAATAAATGAGCAGTTCTTC. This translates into CASSQVDRSLINEQFF.

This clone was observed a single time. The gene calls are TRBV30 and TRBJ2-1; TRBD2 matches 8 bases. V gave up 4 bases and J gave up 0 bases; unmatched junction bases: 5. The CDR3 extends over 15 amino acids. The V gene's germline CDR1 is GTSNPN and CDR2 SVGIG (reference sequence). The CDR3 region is CAWTGGPSSYNEQFF. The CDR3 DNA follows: TGTGCCTGGACGGGGGGGCCCAGCTCCTACAATGAGCAGTTCTTC.

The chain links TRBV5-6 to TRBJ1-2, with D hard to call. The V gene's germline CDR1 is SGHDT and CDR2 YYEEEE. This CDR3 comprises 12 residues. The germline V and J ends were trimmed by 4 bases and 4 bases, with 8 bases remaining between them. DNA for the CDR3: TGTGCCAGCAGCCCGAGCACCTATGGCTACACCTTC. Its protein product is CASSPSTYGYTF. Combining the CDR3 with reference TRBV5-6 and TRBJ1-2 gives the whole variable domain DAGVTQSPTHLIKTRGQQVTLRCSPKSGHDTVSWYQQALGQGPQFIFQYYEEEERQRGNFPDRFSGHQFPNYSSELNVNALLLGDSALYLCASSPSTYGYTFGSGTRLTVV.

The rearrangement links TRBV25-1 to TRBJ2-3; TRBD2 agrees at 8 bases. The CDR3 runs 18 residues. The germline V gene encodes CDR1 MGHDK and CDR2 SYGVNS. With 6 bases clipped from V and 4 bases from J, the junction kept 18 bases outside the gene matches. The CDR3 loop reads CASSGGWGGLVQADTQYF. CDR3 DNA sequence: TGTGCCAGCAGCGGGGGATGGGGGGGACTAGTTCAGGCAGATACGCAGTATTTT.

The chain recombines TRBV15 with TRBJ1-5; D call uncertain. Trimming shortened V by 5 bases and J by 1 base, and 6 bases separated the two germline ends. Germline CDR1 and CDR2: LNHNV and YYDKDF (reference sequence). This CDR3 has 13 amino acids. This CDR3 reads CATSGRSNQPQHF. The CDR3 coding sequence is TGTGCCACCAGCGGCAGGAGCAATCAGCCCCAGCATTTT. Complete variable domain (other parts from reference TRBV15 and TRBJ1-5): DAMVIQNPRYQVTQFGKPVTLSCSQTLNHNVMYWYQQKSSQAPKLLFHYYDKDFNNEADTPDNFQSRRPNTSFCFLDIRSPGLGDTAMYLCATSGRSNQPQHFGDGTRLSIL.

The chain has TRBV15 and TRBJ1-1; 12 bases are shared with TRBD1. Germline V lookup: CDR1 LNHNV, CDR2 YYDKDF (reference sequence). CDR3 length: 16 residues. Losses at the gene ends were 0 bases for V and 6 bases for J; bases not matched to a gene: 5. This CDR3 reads CATSRDSGTGGSEAFF. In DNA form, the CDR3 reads TGTGCCACCAGCAGAGATTCTGGGACAGGGGGCTCTGAAGCTTTCTTT.

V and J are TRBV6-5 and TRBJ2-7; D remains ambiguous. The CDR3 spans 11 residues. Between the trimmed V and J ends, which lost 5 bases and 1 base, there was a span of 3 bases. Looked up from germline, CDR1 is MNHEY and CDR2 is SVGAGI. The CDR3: CASSKSYEQYF. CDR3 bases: TGTGCCAGCAGTAAATCCTACGAGCAGTACTTC.